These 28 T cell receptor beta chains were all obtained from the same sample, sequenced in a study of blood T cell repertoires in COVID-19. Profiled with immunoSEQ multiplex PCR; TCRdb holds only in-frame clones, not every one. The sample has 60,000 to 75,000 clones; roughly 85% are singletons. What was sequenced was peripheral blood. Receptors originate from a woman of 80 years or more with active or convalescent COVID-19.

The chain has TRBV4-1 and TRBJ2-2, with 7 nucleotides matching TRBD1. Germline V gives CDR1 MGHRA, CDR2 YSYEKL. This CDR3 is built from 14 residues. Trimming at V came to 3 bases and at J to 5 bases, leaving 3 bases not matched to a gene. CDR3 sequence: CASSHGTATGELFF. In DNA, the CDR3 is TGCGCCAGCAGCCACGGGACAGCAACCGGGGAGCTGTTTTTT.

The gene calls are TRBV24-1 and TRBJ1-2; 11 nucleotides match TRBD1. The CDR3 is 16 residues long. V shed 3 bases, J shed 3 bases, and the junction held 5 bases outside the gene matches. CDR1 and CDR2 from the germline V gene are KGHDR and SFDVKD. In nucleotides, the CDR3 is TGTGCCACCAGTGATCGTCCGGGACAGGGGGACTATGGCTACACCTTC. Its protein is CATSDRPGQGDYGYTF.

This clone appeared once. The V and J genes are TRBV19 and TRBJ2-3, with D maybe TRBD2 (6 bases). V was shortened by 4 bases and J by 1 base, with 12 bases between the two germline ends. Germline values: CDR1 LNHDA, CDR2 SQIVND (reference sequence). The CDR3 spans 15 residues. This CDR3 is CASSTFPGGTDTQYF. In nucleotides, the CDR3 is TGTGCCAGTAGTACTTTTCCGGGGGGCACAGATACGCAGTATTTT.

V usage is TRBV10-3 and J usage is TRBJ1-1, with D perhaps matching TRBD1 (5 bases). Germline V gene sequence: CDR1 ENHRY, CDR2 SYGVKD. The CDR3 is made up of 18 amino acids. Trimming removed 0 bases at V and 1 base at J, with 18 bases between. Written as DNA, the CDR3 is TGTGCCATCAGTGAGTCTGGTACTACAATGGGGGGGAACACTGAAGCTTTCTTT. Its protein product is CAISESGTTMGGNTEAFF.

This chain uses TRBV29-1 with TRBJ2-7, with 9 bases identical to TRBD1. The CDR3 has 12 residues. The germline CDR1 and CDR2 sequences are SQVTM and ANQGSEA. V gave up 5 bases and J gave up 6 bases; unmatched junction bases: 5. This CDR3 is CSVRRTGAEQYF. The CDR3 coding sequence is TGCAGCGTTCGGAGGACAGGGGCCGAGCAGTACTTC.

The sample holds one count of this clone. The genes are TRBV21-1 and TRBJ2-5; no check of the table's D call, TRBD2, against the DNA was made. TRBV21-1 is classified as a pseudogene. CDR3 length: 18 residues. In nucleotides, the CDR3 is TGTGCCAGCAGCACAAAAAAGCCGGATCGAGGTCTCCAAGAGACCCAGTACTTC. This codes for CASSTKKPDRGLQETQYF.

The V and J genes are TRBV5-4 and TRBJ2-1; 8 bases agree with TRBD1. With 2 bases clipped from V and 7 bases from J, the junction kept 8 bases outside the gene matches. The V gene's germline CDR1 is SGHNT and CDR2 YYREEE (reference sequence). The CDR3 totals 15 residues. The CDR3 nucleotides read TGTGCCAGCAGCTTCGTCAGGGGGCTTGAAAATGAGCAGTTCTTC. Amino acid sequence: CASSFVRGLENEQFF.

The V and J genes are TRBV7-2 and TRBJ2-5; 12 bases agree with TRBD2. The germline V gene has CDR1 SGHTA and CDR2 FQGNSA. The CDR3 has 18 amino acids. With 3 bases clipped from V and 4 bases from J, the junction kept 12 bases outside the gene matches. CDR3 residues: CASSFTLTSGGGVETQYF. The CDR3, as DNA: TGTGCCAGCAGCTTCACCCTGACTAGCGGGGGAGGAGTAGAGACCCAGTACTTC. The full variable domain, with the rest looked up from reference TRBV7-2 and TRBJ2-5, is GAGVSQSPSNKVTEKGKDVELRCDPISGHTALYWYRQSLGQGLEFLIYFQGNSAPDKSGLPSDRFSAERTGGSVSTLTIQRTQQEDSAVYLCASSFTLTSGGGVETQYFGPGTRLLVL.

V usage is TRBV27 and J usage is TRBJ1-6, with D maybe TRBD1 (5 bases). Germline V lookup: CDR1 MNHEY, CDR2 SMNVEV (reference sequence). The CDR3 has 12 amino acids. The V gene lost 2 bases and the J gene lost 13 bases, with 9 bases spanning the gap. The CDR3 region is CASSLTGLPLHF. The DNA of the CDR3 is TGTGCCAGCAGTTTAACGGGACTCCCCCTCCACTTT.

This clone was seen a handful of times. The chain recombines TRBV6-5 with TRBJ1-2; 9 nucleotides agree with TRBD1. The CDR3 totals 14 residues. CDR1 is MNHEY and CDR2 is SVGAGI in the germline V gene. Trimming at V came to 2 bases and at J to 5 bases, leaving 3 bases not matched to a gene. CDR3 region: CASSYGTGQYGYTF. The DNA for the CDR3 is TGTGCCAGCAGTTACGGGACAGGGCAGTATGGCTACACCTTC.

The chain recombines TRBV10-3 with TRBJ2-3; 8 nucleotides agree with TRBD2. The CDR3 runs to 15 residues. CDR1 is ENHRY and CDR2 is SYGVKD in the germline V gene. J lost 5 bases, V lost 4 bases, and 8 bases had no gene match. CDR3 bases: TGTGCCATCAGTGGGGCGGGGGGCCTTCGAGATACGCAGTATTTT. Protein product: CAISGAGGLRDTQYF.

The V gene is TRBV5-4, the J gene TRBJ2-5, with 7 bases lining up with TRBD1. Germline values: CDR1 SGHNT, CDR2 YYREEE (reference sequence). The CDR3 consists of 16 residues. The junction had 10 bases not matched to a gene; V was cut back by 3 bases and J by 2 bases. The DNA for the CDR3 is TGTGCCAGCAGCTCACACCAGACAGGGCAACAAGAGACCCAGTACTTC. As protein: CASSSHQTGQQETQYF.

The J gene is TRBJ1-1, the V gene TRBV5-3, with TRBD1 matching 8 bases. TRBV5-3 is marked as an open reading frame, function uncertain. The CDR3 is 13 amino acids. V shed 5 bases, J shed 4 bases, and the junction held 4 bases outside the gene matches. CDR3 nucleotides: TGTGCCAGAAGGTGTACAGGGGGCACTGAAGCTTTCTTT. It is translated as CARRCTGGTEAFF.

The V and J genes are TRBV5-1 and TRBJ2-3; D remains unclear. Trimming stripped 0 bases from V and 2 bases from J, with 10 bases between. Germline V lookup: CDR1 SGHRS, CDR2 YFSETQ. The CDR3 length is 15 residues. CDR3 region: CASSLDDTPTDTQYF. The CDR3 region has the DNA TGCGCCAGCAGCTTGGACGACACCCCCACAGATACGCAGTATTTT.

Here the CDR3 DNA reads TGCGCCAGCAGCCCCTACTCGGGACAGGGATACTATGGCTACACCTTC. The encoded protein is CASSPYSGQGYYGYTF. The chain links TRBV4-1 to TRBJ1-2; TRBD1 agrees at 9 bases. V was clipped by 4 bases and J by 3 bases; unmatched bases: 9. The CDR3 is 16 amino acids. Germline loops: CDR1 MGHRA, CDR2 YSYEKL.

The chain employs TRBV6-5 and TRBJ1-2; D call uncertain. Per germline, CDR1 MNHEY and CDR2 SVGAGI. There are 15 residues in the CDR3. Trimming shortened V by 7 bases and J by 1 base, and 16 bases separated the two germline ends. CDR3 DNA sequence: TGTGCCAGCACTATATCAGGAGGAGTTAACTATGGCTACACCTTC. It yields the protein CASTISGGVNYGYTF.

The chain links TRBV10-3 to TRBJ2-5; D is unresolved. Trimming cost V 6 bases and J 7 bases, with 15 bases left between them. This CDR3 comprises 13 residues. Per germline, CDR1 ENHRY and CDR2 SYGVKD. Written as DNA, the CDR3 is TGTGCCATCAGGCCCCAGGATTATGTGACCCAGTACTTC. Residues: CAIRPQDYVTQYF.

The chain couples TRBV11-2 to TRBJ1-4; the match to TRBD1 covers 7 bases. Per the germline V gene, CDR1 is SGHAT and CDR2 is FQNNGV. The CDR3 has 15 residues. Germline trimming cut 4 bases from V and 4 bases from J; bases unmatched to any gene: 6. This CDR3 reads CASSYQQGRNEKLFF. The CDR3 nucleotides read TGTGCCAGCAGCTACCAACAGGGGCGTAATGAAAAACTGTTTTTT.

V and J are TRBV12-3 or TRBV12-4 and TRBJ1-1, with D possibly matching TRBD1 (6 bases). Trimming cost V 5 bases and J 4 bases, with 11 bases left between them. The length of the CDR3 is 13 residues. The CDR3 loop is CASSLGGPTEAFF. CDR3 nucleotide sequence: TGTGCCAGCAGTCTCGGGGGGCCCACTGAAGCTTTCTTT.

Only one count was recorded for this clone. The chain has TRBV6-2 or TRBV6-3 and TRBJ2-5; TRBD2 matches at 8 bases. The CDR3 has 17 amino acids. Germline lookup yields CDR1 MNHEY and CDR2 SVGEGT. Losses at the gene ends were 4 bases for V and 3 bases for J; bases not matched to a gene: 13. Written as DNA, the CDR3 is TGTGCCAGCAGTTTCTCCCGGTGGGGCGGGGGGAAAGAGACCCAGTACTTC. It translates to CASSFSRWGGGKETQYF.

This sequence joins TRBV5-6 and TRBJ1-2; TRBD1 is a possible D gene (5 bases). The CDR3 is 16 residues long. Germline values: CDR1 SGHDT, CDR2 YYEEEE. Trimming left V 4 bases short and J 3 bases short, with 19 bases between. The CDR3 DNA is TGTGCCAGCAGCCTGCTCTACCGGGGGAACTACTATGGCTACACCTTC. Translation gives CASSLLYRGNYYGYTF.

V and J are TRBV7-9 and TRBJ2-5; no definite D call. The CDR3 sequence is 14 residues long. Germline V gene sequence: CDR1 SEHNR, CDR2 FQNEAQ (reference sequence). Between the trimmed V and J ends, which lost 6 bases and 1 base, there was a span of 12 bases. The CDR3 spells CASSFSSFQETQYF. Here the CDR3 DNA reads TGTGCCAGCAGTTTCTCTAGTTTCCAAGAGACCCAGTACTTC.

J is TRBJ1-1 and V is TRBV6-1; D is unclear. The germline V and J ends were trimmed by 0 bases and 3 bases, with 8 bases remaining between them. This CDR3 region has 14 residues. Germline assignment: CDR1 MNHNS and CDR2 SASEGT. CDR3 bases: TGTGCCAGCAGTGAAGCAGGCGGGGACACTGAAGCTTTCTTT. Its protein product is CASSEAGGDTEAFF.

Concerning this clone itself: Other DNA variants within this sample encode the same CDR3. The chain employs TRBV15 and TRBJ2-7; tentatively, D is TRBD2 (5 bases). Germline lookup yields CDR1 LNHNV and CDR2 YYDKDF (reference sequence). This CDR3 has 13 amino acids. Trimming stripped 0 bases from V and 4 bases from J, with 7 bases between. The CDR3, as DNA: TGTGCCACCAGCAGAGATCGGGGATACGAGCAGTACTTC. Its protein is CATSRDRGYEQYF.

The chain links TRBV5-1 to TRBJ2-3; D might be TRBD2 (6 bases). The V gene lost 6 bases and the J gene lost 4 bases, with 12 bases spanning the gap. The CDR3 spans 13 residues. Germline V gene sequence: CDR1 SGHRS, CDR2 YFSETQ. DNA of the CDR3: TGCGCCAGCAAGGAGGGACCCTCAGATACGCAGTATTTT. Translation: CASKEGPSDTQYF.

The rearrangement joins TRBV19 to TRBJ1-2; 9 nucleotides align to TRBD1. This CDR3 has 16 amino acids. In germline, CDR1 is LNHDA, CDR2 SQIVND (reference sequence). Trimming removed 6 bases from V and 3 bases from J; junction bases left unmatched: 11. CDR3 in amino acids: CASSQNRGQVYYGYTF. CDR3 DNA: TGTGCCAGTAGCCAGAACAGGGGGCAAGTATACTATGGCTACACCTTC.

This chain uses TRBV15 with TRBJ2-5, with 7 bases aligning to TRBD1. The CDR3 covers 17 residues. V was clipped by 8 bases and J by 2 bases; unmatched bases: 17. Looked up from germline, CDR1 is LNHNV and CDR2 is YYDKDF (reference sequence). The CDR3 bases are TGTGCCACCGCAATTCCCCCCTCCGGGACAGAACAAGAGACCCAGTACTTC. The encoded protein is CATAIPPSGTEQETQYF.

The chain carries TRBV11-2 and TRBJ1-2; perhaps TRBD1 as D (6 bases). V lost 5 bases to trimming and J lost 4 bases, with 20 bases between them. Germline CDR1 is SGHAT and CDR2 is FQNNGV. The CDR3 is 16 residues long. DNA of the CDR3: TGTGCCAGCAGCCTTCTTACAGGGCCTCCTATCTATGGCTACACCTTC. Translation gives CASSLLTGPPIYGYTF.